These T cell receptor beta chains were read from a single sample in a study of blood T cell repertoires in COVID-19. TCRdb keeps only in-frame clones here, not all; method: immunoSEQ multiplex PCR. Among over 90,000 clones listed, approximately 86% were seen once. Sequenced: peripheral blood. The source of these receptors is a human donor in a cohort sampled during active COVID-19. CDR3s include the opening cysteine and the closing phenylalanine or tryptophan. A D gene is named only where the DNA matches it firmly. The listing skips clone size in some rows; elsewhere it reads once, few, many or a size class.

>.|TRBD2|TRBJ2-1|TRBV6-5
CASSGGVWGDEQFF
TGTGCCAGCAGCGGGGGGGTTTGGGGTGATGAGCAGTTCTTC
>.|.|TRBJ1-5|TRBV19
CASYPGTSNQPQHF
TGTGCCAGTTATCCAGGAACTAGCAATCAGCCCCAGCATTTT
>few|TRBD1|TRBJ1-5|TRBV19
CASSIVGQGYQPQHF
TGTGCCAGTAGTATAGTTGGACAGGGCTATCAGCCCCAGCATTTT
>few|.|TRBJ1-2|TRBV20-1
CSARQAGGYTF
TGCAGTGCTAGACAGGCCGGCGGCTACACCTTC
>.|.|TRBJ2-1|TRBV11-3
CASSLARPNEQFF
TGTGCCAGCAGCTTAGCGAGGCCGAATGAGCAGTTCTTC
>.|.|TRBJ2-4|TRBV11-2
CASSPGPAGTLAKNIQYF
TGTGCCAGCAGCCCAGGACCGGCGGGAACCTTAGCCAAAAACATTCAGTACTTC
>.|.|TRBJ2-7|TRBV28
CASRATGYEQYF
TGTGCCAGCAGGGCCACAGGGTACGAGCAGTACTTC
>.|TRBD1|TRBJ1-4|TRBV6-1
CASSESRTGFEKLFF
TGTGCCAGCAGTGAATCGAGGACAGGTTTTGAAAAACTGTTTTTT
>.|TRBD1|TRBJ2-5|TRBV11-3
CASSFRTGEETQYF
TGTGCCAGCAGCTTCCGGACAGGAGAAGAGACCCAGTACTTC
>once|.|TRBJ2-3|TRBV9
CASSGRLSTDTQYF
TGTGCCAGCAGCGGCCGACTTAGCACAGATACGCAGTATTTT
>.|.|TRBJ1-3|TRBV27
CASSYSRSGNTIYF
TGTGCCAGCAGTTACAGCCGCTCTGGAAACACCATATATTTT
>few|.|TRBJ2-7|TRBV6-5
CASVSIAAGYEQYF
TGTGCCAGCGTTTCCATAGCGGCAGGCTACGAGCAGTACTTC
>.|TRBD1|TRBJ2-1|TRBV7-6
CASRQQGASYNEQFF
TGTGCCAGCAGACAACAGGGGGCATCCTACAATGAGCAGTTCTTC
>.|TRBD2|TRBJ2-3|TRBV11-3
CASSLLAGDTQYF
TGTGCCAGCAGCTTACTAGCGGGAGATACGCAGTATTTT
>.|.|TRBJ2-3|TRBV28
CASRDGGGRDTQYF
TGTGCCAGCAGGGACGGTGGGGGCAGAGATACGCAGTATTTT
>.|TRBD2|TRBJ2-6|TRBV19
CASRSSGRKAGANVLTF
TGTGCCAGTAGATCTAGCGGGAGGAAGGCTGGGGCCAACGTCCTGACTTTC
>.|.|TRBJ1-2|TRBV29-1
CSVEGPGGALGYGYTF
TGCAGCGTTGAGGGACCCGGGGGAGCATTGGGCTATGGCTACACCTTC
>.|TRBD1|TRBJ2-3|TRBV24-1
CATSDQGQGARLGGLASTDTQYF
TGTGCCACCAGTGACCAGGGACAGGGGGCCCGGCTGGGAGGATTAGCTAGCACAGATACGCAGTATTTT
>.|.|TRBJ2-3|TRBV4-2
CASSQWLTTSPTDTQYF
TGTGCCAGCAGCCAATGGCTGACTACTTCTCCCACAGATACGCAGTATTTT
>once|.|TRBJ2-7|TRBV4-2
CASSQVNEQYF
TGTGCCAGCAGCCAAGTCAACGAGCAGTACTTC
>.|.|TRBJ1-4|TRBV3-1/TRBV3-2
CASSQRASGEKLFF
TGTGCCAGCAGCCAACGCGCCTCGGGTGAAAAACTGTTTTTT
>.|TRBD2|TRBJ2-2|TRBV19
CASSTPWSGGTGELFF
TGTGCCAGTAGTACCCCGTGGAGCGGGGGGACCGGGGAGCTGTTTTTT
>.|TRBD1|TRBJ1-2|TRBV6-4
CASSPQRGRGLYGYTF
TGTGCCAGCAGTCCACAACGGGGCAGGGGGCTCTATGGCTACACCTTC
>.|.|TRBJ1-3|TRBV18
CASSQDRSGNTIYF
TGTGCCAGCTCACAAGACAGATCGGGAAACACCATATATTTT
>.|TRBD2|TRBJ2-6|TRBV11-2
CASSFSTSGRGSGANVLTF
TGTGCCAGCAGCTTCAGCACTAGCGGGAGGGGATCTGGGGCCAACGTCCTGACTTTC
>.|.|TRBJ1-1|TRBV10-2
CASGGESWAFF
TGCGCCAGCGGGGGGGAGTCGTGGGCTTTCTTT
>.|TRBD1|TRBJ1-2|TRBV13
CASSLGDRVYGYTF
TGTGCCAGCAGCTTAGGCGACAGGGTTTACGGCTACACCTTC
>.|.|TRBJ1-2|TRBV4-1
CASSQDEWGGYTF
TGCGCCAGCAGCCAAGATGAGTGGGGCGGCTACACCTTC
>once|.|TRBJ1-4|TRBV13
CASSRSPGQSEKLFF
TGTGCCAGCAGCCGCAGTCCGGGACAAAGTGAAAAACTGTTTTTT
>.|TRBD2|TRBJ2-1|TRBV19
CASSSSGGWNNNEQFF
TGTGCCAGTAGCTCTAGCGGGGGGTGGAACAACAATGAGCAGTTCTTC
>.|.|TRBJ1-1|TRBV5-6
CASSPRGNTEAFF
TGTGCCAGCAGCCCCAGGGGGAACACTGAAGCTTTCTTT
>.|TRBD2|TRBJ2-1|TRBV24-1
CATSDRLAGTYNEQFF
TGTGCCACCAGTGACAGACTAGCGGGGACCTACAATGAGCAGTTCTTC
>once|.|TRBJ2-6|TRBV19
CASSRRGGANVLTF
TGTGCCAGTAGTCGGAGGGGAGGGGCCAACGTCCTGACTTTC
>.|TRBD2|TRBJ2-1|TRBV5-4
CASSPPSGRAGNEQFF
TGTGCCAGCAGCCCCCCTAGCGGGAGGGCGGGCAATGAGCAGTTCTTC
>.|TRBD2|TRBJ2-1|TRBV28
CASSLRTSGRPYNEQFF
TGTGCCAGCAGTTTACGGACTAGCGGGAGACCCTACAATGAGCAGTTCTTC
>few|TRBD2|TRBJ2-7|TRBV5-5
CASNFVTSGSEQYF
TGTGCCAGCAATTTTGTGACTAGCGGGAGCGAGCAGTACTTC
>.|.|TRBJ1-2|TRBV29-1
CSVEELAYGYTF
TGCAGCGTTGAAGAATTAGCCTATGGCTACACCTTC
>.|.|TRBJ1-5|TRBV30
CAWTGGGSNQPQHF
TGTGCCTGGACCGGGGGGGGGAGCAATCAGCCCCAGCATTTT
>.|.|TRBJ2-5|TRBV12-5
CASGFLSGQETQYF
TGTGCTAGTGGATTCCTTAGCGGACAAGAGACCCAGTACTTC
>.|TRBD1|TRBJ1-5|TRBV7-9
CASSKSGTGDQPQHF
TGTGCCAGCAGCAAATCCGGGACAGGGGATCAGCCCCAGCATTTT
>.|TRBD2|TRBJ2-1|TRBV7-8
CASSSRLAGVRNEQFF
TGTGCCAGCAGCTCGCGACTAGCGGGAGTCCGCAATGAGCAGTTCTTC
>.|.|TRBJ1-2|TRBV4-2
CASSQGSGETYGYTF
TGTGCCAGCAGCCAAGGGTCAGGGGAGACCTATGGCTACACCTTC
>.|.|TRBJ1-1|TRBV29-1
CSVRSGGSGAEAFF
TGCAGCGTCCGCTCCGGGGGAAGTGGGGCTGAAGCTTTCTTT
>.|.|TRBJ1-1|TRBV10-3
CAISGTGGTTEAFF
TGTGCCATCAGTGGTACAGGCGGGACCACTGAAGCTTTCTTT
>.|.|TRBJ2-1|TRBV3-1/TRBV3-2
CASSPRGFVYNEQFF
TGTGCCAGCAGCCCTCGGGGGTTTGTCTACAATGAGCAGTTCTTC
>.|.|TRBJ1-5|TRBV24-1
CATSGRGAPNQPQHF
TGTGCCACCAGTGGCCGTGGGGCCCCAAATCAGCCCCAGCATTTT
>.|TRBD1|TRBJ2-7|TRBV30
CAWSGGTATFSEQYF
TGTGCCTGGAGTGGGGGGACAGCTACTTTCTCCGAGCAGTACTTC
>.|TRBD2|TRBJ2-5|TRBV9
CASSVVSGSQETQYF
TGTGCCAGCAGCGTAGTCAGCGGGAGCCAAGAGACCCAGTACTTC